Below, 12 T cell receptor beta chains from the same sample are listed, as sequenced in a study of identical twins. TCRdb re-analysed the 5' RACE reads in MiXCR, keeping a single row per CDR3 protein. In the table there are 700,000 or so distinct CDR3 sequences, more than 6.5% of which are singletons. These same data were also listed under a study on yellow fever vaccine responses in identical twins.

The sequencing input was PBMCs. Source of these receptors: a woman between 18 and 30 years old in good health.

The chain joins TRBV5-5 to TRBJ1-5; no definite D call. Germline V lookup: CDR1 SGHKS, CDR2 YYEKEE (reference sequence). Trimming shortened V by 5 bases and J by 9 bases, and 12 bases separated the two germline ends. The CDR3 runs 12 residues. CDR3 nucleotide sequence: TGTGCCAGCAGTAACCTCAGCGGGCCCCAGCATTTT. Translating it yields CASSNLSGPQHF.

This clonotype was counted a few times. V is TRBV28 and J is TRBJ2-5; possibly TRBD2 for D (6 bases). V was clipped by 6 bases and J by 9 bases, with 14 bases between them. Germline loops: CDR1 MDHEN, CDR2 SYDVKM. The CDR3 contains 12 residues. The chain's CDR3 is CASRSTGGAQYF. CDR3 coding DNA: TGTGCCAGCAGATCCACCGGGGGTGCCCAGTACTTC. Filled out from reference TRBV28 and TRBJ2-5, the complete variable domain reads DVKVTQSSRYLVKRTGEKVFLECVQDMDHENMFWYRQDPGLGLRLIYFSYDVKMKEKGDIPEGYSVSREKKERFSLILESASTNQTSMYLCASRSTGGAQYFGPGTRLLVL.

This clonotype turned up a few times. V usage is TRBV7-8 and J usage is TRBJ1-3; D unresolved. Trimming shortened V by 0 bases and J by 1 base, and 7 bases separated the two germline ends. Germline CDR1 reads SGHVS; CDR2 reads FQNEAQ. This CDR3 spans 15 amino acids. CDR3 DNA: TGTGCCAGCAGCTTAGCGCCACAGTCTGGAAACACCATATATTTT. Translation gives CASSLAPQSGNTIYF. Supplemented by reference TRBV7-8 and TRBJ1-3, the full variable domain reads GAGVSQSPRYKVAKRGQDVALRCDPISGHVSLFWYQQALGQGPEFLTYFQNEAQLDKSGLPSDRFFAERPEGSVSTLKIQRTQQEDSAVYLCASSLAPQSGNTIYFGEGSWLTVV.

This clonotype showed up just a few times. The chain has TRBV7-6 and TRBJ2-1; maybe TRBD2 (6 bases). Deletions cut 1 base from V and 6 bases from J, with 19 bases between. There are 17 residues in the CDR3. Germline CDR1 is SGHVS and CDR2 is FNYEAQ. CDR3 sequence reads: CASSLGVSGLTSNEQFF. The CDR3 coding sequence is TGTGCCAGCAGCTTAGGGGTTAGCGGACTCACAAGCAATGAGCAGTTCTTC.

There are many counts of this clonotype. J is TRBJ2-4 and V is TRBV12-3 or TRBV12-4; D possibly matches TRBD1 or TRBD2 (5 bases each). Between the trimmed V and J ends, which lost 4 bases and 6 bases, there was a span of 7 bases. The CDR3 is 12 amino acids. CDR3 amino acids: CASSSGGNIQYF. The CDR3 region has the DNA TGTGCCAGCAGTTCTGGGGGAAACATTCAGTACTTC.

This clonotype appeared a few times. This rearrangement joins TRBV7-9 to TRBJ2-7, with D hard to call. Per germline, CDR1 SEHNR and CDR2 FQNEAQ (reference sequence). V lost 2 bases and J 4 bases, leaving 9 bases between the germline ends. CDR3 size: 13 residues. The CDR3 loop is CASSLMNTYEQYF. The CDR3 DNA is TGTGCCAGCAGCTTAATGAACACGTACGAGCAGTACTTC.

This clonotype was seen a handful of times. V gene TRBV20-1 combines with J gene TRBJ2-7, with 10 bases identical to TRBD1. Germline lookup yields CDR1 DFQATT and CDR2 SNEGSKA (reference sequence). The CDR3 length is 14 residues. Trimming removed 5 bases from V and 2 bases from J; junction bases left unmatched: 6. The CDR3 region has the DNA TGCAGTGCTCCATCGACAGGGGGCCCCTACGAGCAGTACTTC. Its protein is CSAPSTGGPYEQYF.

V gene TRBV6-5 combines with J gene TRBJ2-7; no definite D call. Germline V gene lookup returns CDR1 MNHEY and CDR2 SVGAGI. This CDR3 has 15 residues. The V end was cut by 4 bases, the J end by 6 bases, with 19 bases between. The CDR3 coding sequence is TGTGCCAGCAGTTTCGCCGGGTCCGTTCCTACCGAGCAGTACTTC. Protein: CASSFAGSVPTEQYF.

This clonotype appeared a few times. The gene calls are TRBV6-2 or TRBV6-3 and TRBJ2-7; D assignment may be TRBD1 or TRBD2 (5 bases each). With 0 bases removed from V and 13 bases from J, the gap between germline ends came to 13 bases. There are 12 residues in the CDR3. Germline loops: CDR1 MNHEY, CDR2 SVGEGT. The CDR3 DNA reads TGTGCCAGCAGTTACTCCGGGGCAAGTACCTACTTC. It encodes CASSYSGASTYF.

The chain is built from TRBV9 and TRBJ2-4; 7 bases map to TRBD2. The CDR3 contains 15 residues. Looked up from germline, CDR1 is SGDLS and CDR2 is YYNGEE. Trimming at V came to 4 bases and at J to 6 bases, leaving 10 bases not matched to a gene. The CDR3 reads CASSTSGEGRNIQYF. The CDR3 bases are TGTGCCAGCAGCACCAGCGGGGAGGGGAGAAACATTCAGTACTTC.

This clonotype showed up just a few times. The rearrangement joins TRBV28 to TRBJ1-5; no clear D. V lost 2 bases and J lost 2, with 7 bases in between. The germline gives CDR1 MDHEN, CDR2 SYDVKM. The CDR3 length is 14 residues. The CDR3 loop is CASSLDQGNQPQHF. In DNA, the CDR3 is TGTGCCAGCAGTTTAGACCAGGGCAATCAGCCCCAGCATTTT.

This clonotype has only a few counts. The genes are TRBV9 and TRBJ2-7; no definite D call. In germline, CDR1 is SGDLS, CDR2 YYNGEE. Trimming removed 7 bases from V and 5 bases from J, with 10 bases in between. The CDR3 extends over 11 amino acids. CDR3 region: CASGPMDEQYF. In DNA, the CDR3 is TGTGCCAGCGGGCCCATGGACGAGCAGTACTTC.